Presented here are 2 T cell receptor beta chains from one specimen sequenced in a study of blood T cells in healthy people across ages. It was with a sample-barcoded 5' primer and a J-beta primer mix that a second PCR of about 6 to 12 cycles was run. TCRdb re-derived calls from the 5' RACE reads in MiXCR, one entry per CDR3 protein. The sample yields 800,000 to 950,000 distinct CDR3 sequences, about 34% seen once. What was sequenced was blood. The receptors were gathered from a man between 18 and 35 years old in good health.

As for this clonotype: A junction boundary mismatches the germline segment, possibly from a read error. J is TRBJ1-4 and V is TRBV9, with D possibly being TRBD1 (5 bases). Germline loops: CDR1 SGDLS, CDR2 YYNGEE. The CDR3 has 16 residues. In DNA, the CDR3 is TGTGCCAGCACCACCACCCAGGGAGCAACTAATGAAGAACTGTTTTTT. Amino acid sequence: CASTTTQGATNEELFF. Based on the CDR3 plus reference TRBV9 and TRBJ1-4, the full variable domain is DSGVTQTPKHLITATGQRVTLRCSPRSGDLSVYWYQQSLDQGLQFLIQYYNGEERAKGNILERFSAQQFPDLHSELNLSSLELGDSALYFCASTTTQGATNEELFFGSGTQLSVL.

Regarding this clonotype: Germline and junction disagree at one end, which may indicate a read error. V gene TRBV20-1 combines with J gene TRBJ2-4, with 9 positions matching TRBD2. The assigned J gene may be wrong: the sequence end matches TRBJ2-7 better. CDR3 length: 16 residues. Germline V CDR1 and CDR2: DFQATT, SNEGSKA (reference sequence). The CDR3 nucleotides read TGCACTATCCCTAGAGCGGGGGGATTCATATCCTCCGAGCAGTACTTC. This encodes CTIPRAGGFISSEQYF.